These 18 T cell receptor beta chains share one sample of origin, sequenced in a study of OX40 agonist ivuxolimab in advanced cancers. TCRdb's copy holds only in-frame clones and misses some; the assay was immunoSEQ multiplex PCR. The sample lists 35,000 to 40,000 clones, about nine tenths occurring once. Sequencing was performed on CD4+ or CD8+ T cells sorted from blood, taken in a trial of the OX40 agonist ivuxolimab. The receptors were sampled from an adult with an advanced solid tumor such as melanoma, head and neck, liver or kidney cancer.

The DNA for the CDR3 is TGTGCCAGCAGTGGCCCGACTAGCGGGTACAATGAGCAGTTCTTC. This gives the protein CASSGPTSGYNEQFF. The chain combines TRBV2 with TRBJ2-1, with 10 bases fitting TRBD2. The length of the CDR3 is 15 residues. In germline, CDR1 is SNHLY, CDR2 FYNNEI. V shed 4 bases, J shed 4 bases, and the junction held 4 bases outside the gene matches.

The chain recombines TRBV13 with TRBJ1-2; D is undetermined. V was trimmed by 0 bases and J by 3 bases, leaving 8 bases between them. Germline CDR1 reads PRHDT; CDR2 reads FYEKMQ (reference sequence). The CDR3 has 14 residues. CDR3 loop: CASSLGGLDYGYTF. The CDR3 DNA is TGTGCCAGCAGCTTAGGAGGGTTGGACTATGGCTACACCTTC.

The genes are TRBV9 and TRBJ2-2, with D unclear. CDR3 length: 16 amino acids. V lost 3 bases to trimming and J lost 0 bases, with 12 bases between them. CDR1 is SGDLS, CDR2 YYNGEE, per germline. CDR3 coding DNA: TGTGCCAGCAGCGACGTCTCGGGCTCGAACACCGGGGAGCTGTTTTTT. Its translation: CASSDVSGSNTGELFF.

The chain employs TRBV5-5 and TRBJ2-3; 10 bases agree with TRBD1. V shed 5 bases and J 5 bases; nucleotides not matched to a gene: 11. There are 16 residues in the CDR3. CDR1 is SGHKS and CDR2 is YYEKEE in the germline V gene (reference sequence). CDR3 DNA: TGTGCCAGCAGTTTCCTGGGACAGGGGATAAGAGATACGCAGTATTTT. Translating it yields CASSFLGQGIRDTQYF.

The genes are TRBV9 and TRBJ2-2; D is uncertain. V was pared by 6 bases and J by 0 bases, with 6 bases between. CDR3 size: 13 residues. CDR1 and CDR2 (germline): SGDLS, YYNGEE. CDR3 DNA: TGTGCCAGCACCCACTCGAACACCGGGGAGCTGTTTTTT. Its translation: CASTHSNTGELFF.

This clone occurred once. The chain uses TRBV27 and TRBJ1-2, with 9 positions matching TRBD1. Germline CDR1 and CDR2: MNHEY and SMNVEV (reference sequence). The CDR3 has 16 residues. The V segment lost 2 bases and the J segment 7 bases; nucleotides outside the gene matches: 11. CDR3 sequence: CASSLTPGQGMTGYTF. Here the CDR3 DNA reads TGTGCCAGCAGTTTAACGCCGGGACAGGGAATGACTGGCTACACCTTC.

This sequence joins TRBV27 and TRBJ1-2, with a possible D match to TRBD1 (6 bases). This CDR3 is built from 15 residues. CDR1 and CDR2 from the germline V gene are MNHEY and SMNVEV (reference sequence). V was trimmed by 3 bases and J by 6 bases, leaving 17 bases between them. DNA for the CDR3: TGTGCCAGCAGTTTTCTGGGGGCGCTTAGTGATGGCTACACCTTC. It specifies CASSFLGALSDGYTF.

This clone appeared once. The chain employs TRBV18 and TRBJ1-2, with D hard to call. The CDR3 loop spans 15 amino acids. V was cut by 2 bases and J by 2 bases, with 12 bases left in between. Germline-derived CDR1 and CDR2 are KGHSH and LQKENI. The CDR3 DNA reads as TGTGCCAGCTCACCAGGGAAGGCAAAGAACTATGGCTACACCTTC. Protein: CASSPGKAKNYGYTF.

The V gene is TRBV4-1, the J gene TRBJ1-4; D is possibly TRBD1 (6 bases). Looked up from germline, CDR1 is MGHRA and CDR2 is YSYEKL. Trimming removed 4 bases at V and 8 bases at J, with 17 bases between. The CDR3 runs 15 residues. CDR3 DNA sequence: TGCGCCAGCAGCCTAGCGGACCGGGGGGGCGAAAAACTGTTTTTT. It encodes CASSLADRGGEKLFF.

CDR3 amino acids: CASRNTGGYNEQFF. The CDR3 DNA reads TGTGCCAGCAGAAACACAGGGGGCTACAATGAGCAGTTCTTC. V usage is TRBV7-9 and J usage is TRBJ2-1, with TRBD1 matching 8 bases. CDR3 length: 14 amino acids. Trimming removed 6 bases from V and 3 bases from J; junction bases left unmatched: 4. Germline CDR1 SEHNR, CDR2 FQNEAQ (reference sequence).

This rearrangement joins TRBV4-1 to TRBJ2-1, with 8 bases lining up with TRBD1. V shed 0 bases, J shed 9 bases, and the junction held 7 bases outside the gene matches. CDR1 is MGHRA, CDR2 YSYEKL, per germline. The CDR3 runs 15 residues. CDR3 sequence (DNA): TGCGCCAGCAGCCAAGAGGAGATACAGGGGGGTGAGCAGTTCTTC. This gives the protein CASSQEEIQGGEQFF.

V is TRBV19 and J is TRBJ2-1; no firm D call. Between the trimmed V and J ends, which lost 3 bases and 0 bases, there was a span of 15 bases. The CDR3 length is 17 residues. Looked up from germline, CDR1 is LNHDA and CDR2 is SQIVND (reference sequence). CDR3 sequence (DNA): TGTGCCAGTAGTATCTTTCCCGATGCTAGCTCCTACAATGAGCAGTTCTTC. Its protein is CASSIFPDASSYNEQFF. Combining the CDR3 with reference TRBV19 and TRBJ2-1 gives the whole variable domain DGGITQSPKYLFRKEGQNVTLSCEQNLNHDAMYWYRQDPGQGLRLIYYSQIVNDFQKGDIAEGYSVSREKKESFPLTVTSAQKNPTAFYLCASSIFPDASSYNEQFFGPGTRLTVL.

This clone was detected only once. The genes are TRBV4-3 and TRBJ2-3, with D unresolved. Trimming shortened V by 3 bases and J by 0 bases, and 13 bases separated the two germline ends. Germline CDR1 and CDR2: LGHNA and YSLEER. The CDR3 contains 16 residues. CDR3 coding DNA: TGCGCCAGCAGCCAGTCGCTCTTATCTAGCACAGATACGCAGTATTTT. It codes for CASSQSLLSSTDTQYF.

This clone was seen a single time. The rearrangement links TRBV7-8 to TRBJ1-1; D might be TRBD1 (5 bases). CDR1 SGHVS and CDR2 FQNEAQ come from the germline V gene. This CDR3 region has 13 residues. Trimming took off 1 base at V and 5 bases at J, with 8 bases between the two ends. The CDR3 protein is CASSLGGMTEAFF. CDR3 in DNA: TGTGCCAGCAGCTTAGGGGGCATGACTGAAGCTTTCTTT.

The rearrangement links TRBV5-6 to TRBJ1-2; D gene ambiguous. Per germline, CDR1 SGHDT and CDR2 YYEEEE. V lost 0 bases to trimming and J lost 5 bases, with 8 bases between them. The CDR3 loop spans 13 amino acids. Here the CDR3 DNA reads TGTGCCAGCAGCTTGGCGGCGGATTATGGCTACACCTTC. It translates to CASSLAADYGYTF.

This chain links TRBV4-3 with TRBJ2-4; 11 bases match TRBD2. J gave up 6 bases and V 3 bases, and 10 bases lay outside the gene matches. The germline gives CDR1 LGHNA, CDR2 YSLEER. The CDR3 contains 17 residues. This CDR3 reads CASSHLLASGRTNIQYF. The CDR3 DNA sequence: TGCGCCAGCAGCCATCTCCTTGCTAGCGGGAGGACAAACATTCAGTACTTC.

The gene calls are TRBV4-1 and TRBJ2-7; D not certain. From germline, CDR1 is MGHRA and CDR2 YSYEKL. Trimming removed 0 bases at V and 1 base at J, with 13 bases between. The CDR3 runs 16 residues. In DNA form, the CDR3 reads TGCGCCAGCAGCCAAGATCTCGGACGGCAATCCTACGAGCAGTACTTC. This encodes CASSQDLGRQSYEQYF.

The CDR3: CASTNQGQGANYGYTF. For the CDR3, the DNA is TGTGCCAGCACCAATCAGGGACAGGGGGCGAACTATGGCTACACCTTC. This rearrangement joins TRBV9 to TRBJ1-2; TRBD1 agrees at 12 bases. CDR1 SGDLS and CDR2 YYNGEE come from the germline V gene. CDR3 length: 16 amino acids. V shed 6 bases, J shed 2 bases, and the junction held 8 bases outside the gene matches.